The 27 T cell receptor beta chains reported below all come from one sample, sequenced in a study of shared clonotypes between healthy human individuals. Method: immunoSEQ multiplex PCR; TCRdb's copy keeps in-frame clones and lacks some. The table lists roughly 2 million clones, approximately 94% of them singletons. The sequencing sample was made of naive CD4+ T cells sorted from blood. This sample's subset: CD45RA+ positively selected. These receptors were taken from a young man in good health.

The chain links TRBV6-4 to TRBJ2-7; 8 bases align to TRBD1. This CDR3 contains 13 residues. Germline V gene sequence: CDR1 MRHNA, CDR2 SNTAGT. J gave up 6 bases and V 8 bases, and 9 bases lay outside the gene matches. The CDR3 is CASQQGGKGEQYF. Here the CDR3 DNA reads TGTGCCAGCCAACAGGGGGGTAAGGGCGAGCAGTACTTC.

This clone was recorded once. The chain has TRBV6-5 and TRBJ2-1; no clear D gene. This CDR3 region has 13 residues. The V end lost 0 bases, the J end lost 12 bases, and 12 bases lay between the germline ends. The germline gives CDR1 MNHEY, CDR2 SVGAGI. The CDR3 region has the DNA TGTGCCAGCAGTTACTCGATGCAGGCTGGGCAGTTCTTC. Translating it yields CASSYSMQAGQFF.

The CDR3 DNA follows: TGTGCCAGCAGGCCTCCTCTAGGGGGTGAGCAGTTCTTC. Protein product: CASRPPLGGEQFF. The chain recombines TRBV27 with TRBJ2-1; a possible D gene is TRBD1 (6 bases). Trimming removed 6 bases at V and 9 bases at J, with 15 bases between. Per germline, CDR1 MNHEY and CDR2 SMNVEV (reference sequence). The CDR3 is 13 amino acids.

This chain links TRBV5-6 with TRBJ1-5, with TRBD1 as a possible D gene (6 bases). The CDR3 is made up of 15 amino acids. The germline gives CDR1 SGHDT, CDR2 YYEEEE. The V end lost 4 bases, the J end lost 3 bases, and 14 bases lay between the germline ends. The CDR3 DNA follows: TGTGCCAGCAGCCGGTTGTGGGGGCCCAATCAGCCCCAGCATTTT. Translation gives CASSRLWGPNQPQHF. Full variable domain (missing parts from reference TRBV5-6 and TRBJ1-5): DAGVTQSPTHLIKTRGQQVTLRCSPKSGHDTVSWYQQALGQGPQFIFQYYEEEERQRGNFPDRFSGHQFPNYSSELNVNALLLGDSALYLCASSRLWGPNQPQHFGDGTRLSIL.

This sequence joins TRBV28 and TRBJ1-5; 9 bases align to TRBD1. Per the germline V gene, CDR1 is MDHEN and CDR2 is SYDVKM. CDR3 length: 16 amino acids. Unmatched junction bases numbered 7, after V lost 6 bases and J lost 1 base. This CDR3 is CASRGPGTGSNQPQHF. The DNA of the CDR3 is TGTGCCAGCAGAGGACCCGGGACAGGGAGCAATCAGCCCCAGCATTTT.

Here the CDR3 DNA reads TGTGCCAGCTCCGGGACAGGAAGTGGCTACACCTTC. Amino acid sequence: CASSGTGSGYTF. The rearrangement joins TRBV18 to TRBJ1-2; 8 nucleotides match TRBD1. The V gene's germline CDR1 is KGHSH and CDR2 LQKENI. The CDR3 extends over 12 amino acids. The V and J ends lost 6 bases and 7 bases, in that order; junction bases with no gene match: 4.

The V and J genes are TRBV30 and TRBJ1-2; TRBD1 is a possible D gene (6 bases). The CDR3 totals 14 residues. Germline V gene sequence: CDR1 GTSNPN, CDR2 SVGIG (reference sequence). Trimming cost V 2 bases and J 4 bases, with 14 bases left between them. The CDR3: CAWSLRQGRYGYTF. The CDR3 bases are TGTGCCTGGAGTCTCCGGCAGGGGCGCTATGGCTACACCTTC.

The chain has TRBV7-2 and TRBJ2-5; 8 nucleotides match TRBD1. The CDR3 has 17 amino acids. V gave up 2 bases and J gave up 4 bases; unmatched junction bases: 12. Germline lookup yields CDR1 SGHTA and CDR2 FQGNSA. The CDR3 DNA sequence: TGTGCCAGCAGCTTATTATCAAGTCCGACAGGGGTAGAGACCCAGTACTTC. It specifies CASSLLSSPTGVETQYF.

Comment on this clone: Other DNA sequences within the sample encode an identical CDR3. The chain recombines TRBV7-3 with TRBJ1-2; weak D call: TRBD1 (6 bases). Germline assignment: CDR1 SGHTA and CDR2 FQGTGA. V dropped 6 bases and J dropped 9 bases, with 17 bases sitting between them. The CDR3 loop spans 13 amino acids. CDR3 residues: CASSPDRNARYTF. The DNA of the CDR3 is TGTGCCAGCAGTCCCGACAGGAATGCCCGCTACACCTTC.

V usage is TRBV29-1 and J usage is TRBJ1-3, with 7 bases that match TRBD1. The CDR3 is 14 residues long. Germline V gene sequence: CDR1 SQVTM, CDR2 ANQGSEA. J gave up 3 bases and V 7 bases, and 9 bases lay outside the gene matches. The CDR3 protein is CSANSRDSGNTIYF. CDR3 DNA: TGCAGCGCCAACTCCCGGGACAGTGGAAACACCATATATTTT.

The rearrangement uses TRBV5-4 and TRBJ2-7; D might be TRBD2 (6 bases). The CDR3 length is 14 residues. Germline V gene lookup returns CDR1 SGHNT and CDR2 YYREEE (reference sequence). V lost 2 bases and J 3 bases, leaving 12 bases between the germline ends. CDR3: CASSLRGGDYEQYF. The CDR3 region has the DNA TGTGCCAGCAGCTTAAGGGGAGGAGACTACGAGCAGTACTTC. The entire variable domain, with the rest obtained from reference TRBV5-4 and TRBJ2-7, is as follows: ETGVTQSPTHLIKTRGQQVTLRCSSQSGHNTVSWYQQALGQGPQFIFQYYREEENGRGNFPPRFSGLQFPNYSSELNVNALELDDSALYLCASSLRGGDYEQYFGPGTRLTVT.

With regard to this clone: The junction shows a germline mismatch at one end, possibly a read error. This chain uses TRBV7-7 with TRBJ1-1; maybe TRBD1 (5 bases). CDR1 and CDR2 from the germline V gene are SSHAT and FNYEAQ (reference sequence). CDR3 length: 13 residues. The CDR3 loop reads CASSRDLNTEAFF. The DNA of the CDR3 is TGTGCTAGCAGTCGGGACTTGAACACTGAAGCTTTCTTT. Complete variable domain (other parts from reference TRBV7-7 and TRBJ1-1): GAGVSQSPRYKVTKRGQDVTLRCDPISSHATLYWYQQALGQGPEFLTYFNYEAQPDKSGLPSDRFSAERPEGSISTLTIQRTEQRDSAMYRCASSRDLNTEAFFGQGTRLTVV.

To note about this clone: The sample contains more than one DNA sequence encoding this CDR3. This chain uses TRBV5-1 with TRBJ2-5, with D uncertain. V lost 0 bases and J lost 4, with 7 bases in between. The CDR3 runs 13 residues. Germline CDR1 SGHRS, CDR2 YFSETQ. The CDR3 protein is CASSLVLGETQYF. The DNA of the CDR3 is TGCGCCAGCAGCTTGGTTCTCGGAGAGACCCAGTACTTC.

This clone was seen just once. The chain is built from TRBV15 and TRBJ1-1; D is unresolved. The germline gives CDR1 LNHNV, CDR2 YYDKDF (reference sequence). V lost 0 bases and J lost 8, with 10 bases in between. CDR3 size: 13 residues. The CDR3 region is CATSRDLGGEAFF. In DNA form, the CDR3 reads TGTGCCACCAGCAGAGATCTGGGTGGCGAAGCTTTCTTT.

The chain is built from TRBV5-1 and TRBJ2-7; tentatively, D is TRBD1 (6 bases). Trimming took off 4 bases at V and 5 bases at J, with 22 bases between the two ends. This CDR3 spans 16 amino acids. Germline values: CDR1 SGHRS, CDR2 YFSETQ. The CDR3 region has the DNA TGCGCCAGCAGCGCCGATGGGGCAGGGGTTTTCCACGAGCAGTACTTC. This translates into CASSADGAGVFHEQYF.

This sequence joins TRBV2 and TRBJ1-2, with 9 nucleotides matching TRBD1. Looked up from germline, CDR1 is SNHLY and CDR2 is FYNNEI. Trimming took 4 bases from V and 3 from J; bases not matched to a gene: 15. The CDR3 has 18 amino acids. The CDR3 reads CASSGNRGLIITDYGYTF. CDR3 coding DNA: TGTGCCAGCAGTGGGAACAGGGGGCTTATAATTACTGACTATGGCTACACCTTC.

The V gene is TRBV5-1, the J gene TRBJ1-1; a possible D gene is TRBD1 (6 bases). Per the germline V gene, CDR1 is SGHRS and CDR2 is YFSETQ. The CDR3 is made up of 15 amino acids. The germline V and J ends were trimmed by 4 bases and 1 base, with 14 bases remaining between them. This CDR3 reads CASSVPGDRNTEAFF. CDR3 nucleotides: TGCGCCAGCAGCGTCCCAGGGGACCGGAACACTGAAGCTTTCTTT.

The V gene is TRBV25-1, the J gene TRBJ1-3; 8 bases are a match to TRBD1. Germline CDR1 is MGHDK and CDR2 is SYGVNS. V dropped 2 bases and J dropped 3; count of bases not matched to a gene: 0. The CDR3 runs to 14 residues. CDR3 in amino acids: CASSEGQGGNTIYF. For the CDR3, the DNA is TGTGCCAGCAGTGAAGGACAGGGTGGAAACACCATATATTTT.

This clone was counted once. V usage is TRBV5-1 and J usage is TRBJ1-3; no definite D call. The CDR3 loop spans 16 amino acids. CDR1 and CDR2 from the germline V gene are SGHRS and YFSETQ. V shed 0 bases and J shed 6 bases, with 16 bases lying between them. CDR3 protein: CASSLASTWGLNTIYF. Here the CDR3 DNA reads TGCGCCAGCAGCTTGGCATCGACATGGGGTTTAAACACCATATATTTT. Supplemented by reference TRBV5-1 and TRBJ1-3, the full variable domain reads KAGVTQTPRYLIKTRGQQVTLSCSPISGHRSVSWYQQTPGQGLQFLFEYFSETQRNKGNFPGRFSGRQFSNSRSEMNVSTLELGDSALYLCASSLASTWGLNTIYFGEGSWLTVV.

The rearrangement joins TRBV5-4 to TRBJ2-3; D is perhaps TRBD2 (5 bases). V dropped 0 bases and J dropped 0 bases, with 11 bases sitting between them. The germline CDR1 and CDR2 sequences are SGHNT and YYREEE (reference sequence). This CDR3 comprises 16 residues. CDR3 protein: CASSLGTLASTDTQYF. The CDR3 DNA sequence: TGTGCCAGCAGCTTGGGCACTCTAGCTAGCACAGATACGCAGTATTTT.

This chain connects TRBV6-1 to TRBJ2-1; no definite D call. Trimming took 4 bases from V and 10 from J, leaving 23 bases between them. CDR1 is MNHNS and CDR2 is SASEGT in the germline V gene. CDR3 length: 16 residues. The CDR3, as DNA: TGTGCCAGCAGTGGGGTGTGGGTCTTAGTATTCAACGAGCAGTTCTTC. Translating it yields CASSGVWVLVFNEQFF.

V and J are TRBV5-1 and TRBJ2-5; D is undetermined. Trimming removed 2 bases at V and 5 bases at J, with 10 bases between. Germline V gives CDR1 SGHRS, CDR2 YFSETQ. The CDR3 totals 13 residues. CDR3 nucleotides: TGCGCCAGCAGCTTAGGCAGCGCGGAGACCCAGTACTTC. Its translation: CASSLGSAETQYF.

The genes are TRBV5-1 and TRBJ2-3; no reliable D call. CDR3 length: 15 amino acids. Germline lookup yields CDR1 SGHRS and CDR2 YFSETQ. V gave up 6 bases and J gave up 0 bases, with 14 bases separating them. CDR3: CASTFRGSSTDTQYF. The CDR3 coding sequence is TGCGCCAGCACCTTCCGCGGATCTAGCACAGATACGCAGTATTTT.

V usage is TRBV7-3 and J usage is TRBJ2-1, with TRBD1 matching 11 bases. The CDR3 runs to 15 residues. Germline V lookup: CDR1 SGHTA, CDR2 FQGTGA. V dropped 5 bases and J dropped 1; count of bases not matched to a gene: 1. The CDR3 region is CASSRDRGSYNEQFF. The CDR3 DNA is TGTGCCAGCAGCAGGGACAGGGGGTCCTACAATGAGCAGTTCTTC. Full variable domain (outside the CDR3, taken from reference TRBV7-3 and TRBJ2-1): GAGVSQTPSNKVTEKGKYVELRCDPISGHTALYWYRQSLGQGPEFLIYFQGTGAADDSGLPNDRFFAVRPEGSVSTLKIQRTERGDSAVYLCASSRDRGSYNEQFFGPGTRLTVL.

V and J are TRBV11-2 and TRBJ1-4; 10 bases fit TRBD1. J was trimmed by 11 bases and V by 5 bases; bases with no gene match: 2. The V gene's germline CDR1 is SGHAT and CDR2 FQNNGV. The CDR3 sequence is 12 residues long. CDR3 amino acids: CASSTDRGKLFF. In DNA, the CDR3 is TGTGCCAGCAGCACGGACAGGGGGAAACTGTTTTTT.

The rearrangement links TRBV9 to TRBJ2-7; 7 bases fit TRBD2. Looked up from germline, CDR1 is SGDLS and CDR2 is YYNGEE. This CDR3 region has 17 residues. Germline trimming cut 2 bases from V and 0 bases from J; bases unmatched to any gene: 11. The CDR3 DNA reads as TGTGCCAGCAGCGTTTCGGCTAGCGGTCTTAGCTCCTACGAGCAGTACTTC. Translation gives CASSVSASGLSSYEQYF.

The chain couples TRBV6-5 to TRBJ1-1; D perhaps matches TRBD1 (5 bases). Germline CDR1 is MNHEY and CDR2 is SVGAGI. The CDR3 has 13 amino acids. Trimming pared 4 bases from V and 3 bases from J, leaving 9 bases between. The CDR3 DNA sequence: TGTGCCAGCAGTTCGGGGCGAGACACTGAAGCTTTCTTT. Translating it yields CASSSGRDTEAFF.